What follows describes a single TCR beta chain. This clonotype has a count of ten or more. The clone's antigen remains unknown. The input lacks base qualities; no much larger clone sits a single base away. The data belong to a study (dated by TCRdb to between 2015 and 2017). Regarding the complete study: Whether tumor-infiltrating Tregs in breast cancer are recruited from blood Tregs or converted in situ from other CD4+ T cell subsets was tested.

Tregs were isolated as CD4+CD25+CD127-/low cells. Tregs, naive and memory CD4+ T cells from tumor, blood and ipsilateral draining lymph nodes of five or six breast cancer patients underwent full-length TCR alpha and beta sequencing. Ficoll density gradient centrifugation was used to isolate mononuclear cells from lymph nodes or from approximately 46 ml of peripheral blood. Sorted cell populations were confirmed by FACS to exceed 90% purity. What the research found in general, with its limitations: In terms of TCR gene usage, tumor memory CD4+ T cells clustered together with blood and lymph node memory CD4+ cells, as well as with lymph node naive CD4+ cells. The larger-cohort validation was restricted to a single TCR beta V-J rearrangement rather than whole repertoires. The greatest overlap of tumor-infiltrating Treg TCR alpha and beta sequences was with tumor naive CD4+ T cells, followed next by blood naive CD4+ T cells.

The CDR3 goes from the cysteine to the phenylalanine over 14 residues. Only the CDR3 region is kept as DNA, spanning 42 bases read in frame from base 1. The germline V gene yields SGHTA for CDR1 and FQGNSA for CDR2. Relative to germline, V is 2 bases shorter and J is 4 bases shorter, with 11 bases between their ends. Amplification of full-length TCR variable regions was done by 5' RACE PCR using constant-region reverse primers, and this step was followed by semi-nested PCR with Nested Universal Primer A. Using the ReliaPrep RNA Cell Miniprep System, total RNA was extracted, and the SMARTer RACE 5'/3' Kit was then used to reverse transcribe the RNA into 5'RACE-ready cDNA. Multiplex adaptors were used to barcode full-length TCR alpha and beta libraries, and the barcoded libraries were sequenced on an Illumina MiSeq. The paper's data handling went like this. Sequencing data were pooled across the five patients for each of nine subset-tissue groups and compared by unsupervised clustering of TCR gene usage. Repertoire similarity was calculated with the Morisita-Horn index, weighting shared sequences by their contribution to each repertoire. TCRdb itself trimmed the public reads at Q25 with fastp, ran MiXCR and retained productive beta chains. CDR3 protein duplicates are merged, each entry listing the most common genes and DNA. The V and J calls reflect TCRdb's pipeline rather than the authors' work. Within this sample are approximately 40,000 distinct CDR3 sequences, with less than 25% of them counted one time only. More than 4% of the sample is taken by the ten largest.

The sequenced sample was Tregs sorted from blood. The TCR sequence derives from a female donor with breast cancer. The chain uses TRBV7-2 and TRBJ1-2; matching of 5 bases hints at TRBD1 as the D gene. CDR3 sequence: CASSLQGQSYGYTF. The bases are TGTGCCAGCAGCTTACAGGGTCAAAGCTATGGCTACACCTTC.